This T cell receptor (beta chain) is from a study of cytomegalovirus exposure and HLA in healthy donors. Points on this clone: Its antigen is unidentified.

From germline, CDR1 is MNHNS and CDR2 SASEGT. This CDR3 region has 14 residues. Trimming cost V 3 bases and J 1 base, with 9 bases left between them. 13 Jbeta primers and 60 Vbeta primers were used for the PCR. Profiling relied on immunoSEQ multiplex PCR, and the TCRdb table lists in-frame clones only, not all of them. The table lists under 300,000 clones, around 90% of them singletons. General study results and limits: Using the classifier, cytomegalovirus status was reportedly diagnosed with high specificity and sensitivity.

The specimen sequenced was PBMCs. The chain has TRBV6-1 and TRBJ1-1; D might be TRBD1 (5 bases). This sequence originates from a girl aged 2 to 9 in good health and CMV-seronegative. The CDR3 DNA reads TGTGCCAGCAGTGACTGGACATGGAACACTGAAGCTTTCTTT. Translation: CASSDWTWNTEAFF.